This T cell receptor (beta chain) was captured by sequencing in a study of T cell responses to AZD1222 COVID-19 vaccine (dated by TCRdb to about 2021). About the investigation overall: AZD1222 recipients whose second dose came at about 4 weeks and those whose second dose came at about 12 weeks were combined into one group, since spike-specific TCR depth and breadth did not differ between the two schedules. Enrollment into the trials was organized by age into subgroups of 18-55, 56-69 and 70-plus years, and those subgroups contained roughly 150, 30 and 60 TCR-sequenced participants, respectively. TCR sequencing covered approximately 230 trial participants: 200 to 210 given two doses of AZD1222 and 26 given two doses of MenACWY control vaccine. On the study overall, not on this receptor specifically: Because no samples from the day 14 peak response were available, repertoires could be characterized only after the peak T cell response. Nearly half of unique spike-specific TCRs reportedly recognized epitopes outside regions mutated in the B.1.351 and B.1.1.7 variants. Participants were mostly white British, with more females than males. The authors suggested clonal diversity may have been underestimated. After two AZD1222 doses, spike-specific TCR breadth and depth were significantly higher than at day 0 and than in MenACWY recipients. Conclusions about previously exposed vaccinees are limited, since just 6 or 7 AZD1222 recipients were seropositive for SARS-CoV-2 at baseline. CD4 TCRs associated with the vaccine covered the entire spike protein, and the dominant responses were in regions 160-218 and 743-854. The 56-69-year group was small, and its depth increase did not reach significance, likely because of low power.

Of note for this clone: Its antigen is unknown. No much larger clone is present one base from it, and per-base qualities are unavailable.

This specimen's time point label, per the study, means: baseline before first vaccination. The vaccinee samples were drawn from two UK trials, COV001 and COV002, one of which was a single-blind randomized controlled phase 2/3 trial testing AZD1222 (ChAdOx1 nCoV-19) in healthy adults. For TCRbeta chain sequencing, PBMC samples from trial participants were taken at day 0 and at day 28 after the second dose. The CDR3 regions of human TCRbeta chains were analyzed by immunosequencing. In the authors' own workflow: TCRs in the repertoires were compared against a reference library of SARS-CoV-2-specific TCRs that had been generated with the MIRA antigen-specificity platform. Breadth meant the fraction of unique TCRs that were SARS-CoV-2-associated, whereas depth meant the fraction of total T cells that were SARS-CoV-2-associated. Using the MIRA data, each spike-specific TCR was assigned both to the spike region to which the TCR was reactive and to a CD4 or CD8 class. Log10-transformed breadth and depth values were compared by one-way ANOVA with Sidak's multiple comparisons tests. Not all clones reach the TCRdb copy of this immuneACCESS table, which keeps in-frame sequences only. Checked studies attribute under half of the gap to unresolved V genes and leave the rest unexplained. V, J and clone size are those of that table, while D and trimming were read from the DNA. In all, the sample holds roughly 110,000 clones, and around 90% of those were seen once. 6.5% to 8% of the sample is taken by the ten largest.

This clonotype originated in an adult in good health. The specimen was peripheral blood, collected on day 0 of AZD1222 vaccination.

The sequence in DNA is TGTGCCAGCACCCCGGGAGGGCCTCGGGGCACAGATACGCAGTATTTT. Its translation is CASTPGGPRGTDTQYF. The rearrangement joined TRBV27 to TRBJ2-3, with 8 junctional bases fitting TRBD2. From the cysteine up to the phenylalanine, the CDR3 has a length of 16 residues. The sequence is cut down to CDR3 DNA, 48 bases in frame from base 1. V has 7 bases trimmed and J has 1 base trimmed; junction bases matching no gene number 10. CDR1 MNHEY and CDR2 SMNVEV were looked up in the germline V gene (reference sequence).